This TCR beta chain was identified during a study of blood T cell repertoires in COVID-19. On the study more broadly: Specimens from acute and convalescent COVID-19 originated in the United States, Italy and Spain. PBMCs, B-cell-depleted T cells, or T cells provided the cDNA or gDNA that made up the material.

V lost 5 bases to trimming and J lost 1 base, with 20 bases between them. There are 17 residues in the CDR3. Germline lookup yields CDR1 SGHVS and CDR2 FQNEAQ. Per the original data handling: Amplification from reference gene primers served as the basis for estimated nucleated cell counts. The assay was immunoSEQ multiplex PCR, and TCRdb's table has in-frame clones only and misses some. V and J calls and clone size come straight from that table; D and trimming were deduced from the DNA. Of 200,000 to 300,000 clones in the sample, about 83% are singletons; the top ten hold approximately 1.5%. Sequencing input: peripheral blood. This TCR derives from a woman aged 35 to 49 who had recovered from COVID-19. The chain recombines TRBV7-8 with TRBJ1-1, with a weak D call TRBD1 (5 bases). The CDR3 sequence is CASSGAGRGPANTEAFF. Here the CDR3 DNA reads TGTGCCAGCAGCGGAGCAGGAAGGGGCCCTGCGAACACTGAAGCTTTCTTT.